This TCR beta chain was identified during a study of CD8 T cells in Susac syndrome. The germline CDR1 and CDR2 sequences are GTSNPN and SVGIG (reference sequence). This CDR3 spans 13 amino acids. V lost 4 bases to trimming and J lost 6 bases, with 15 bases between them. This clonotype was picked up a small number of times. An input of roughly 0.5 to 1 ug of RNA was subjected to reverse transcription using random hexamers. The TCR beta CDR3 was amplified by immunoSEQ multiplex PCR across 54 Vbeta, 13 Jbeta. TCRdb reanalysed the immunoSEQ multiplex PCR reads using MiXCR and keeps one entry per CDR3 protein. The repertoire holds about 210,000 distinct CDR3 sequences, with around 93% as singletons.

What was sequenced was CD4+ T cells from PBMCs. This clonotype was obtained from a human donor with multiple sclerosis. This rearrangement joins TRBV30 to TRBJ1-1; D ambiguous. The CDR3: CAWIPGRSSEAFF. The DNA for the CDR3 is TGTGCCTGGATCCCAGGACGATCCTCTGAAGCTTTCTTT.